The 26 T cell receptor beta chains below come from one sample, sequenced in a study of PD-L1 blockade in urothelial cancer (dated by TCRdb to about 2017). Library preparation was by the immunoSEQ multiplex PCR assay. Sourced from immuneACCESS, this table was stored by TCRdb with only in-frame sequences that have V and J called. A share of the clones is absent; for the studies checked, an unresolved V gene accounts for under half, and the remainder has no known explanation. The sample contains tens of thousands of clones, almost 90% of them found a single time. Around 11% of the sample rests with the top ten. The time point label on this specimen signifies: peripheral blood 6 weeks after treatment start. The material was PBMCs, obtained around atezolizumab (anti-PD-L1) treatment. The source is a man aged 55 to 69 with urothelial cancer.

V and J are TRBV7-9 and TRBJ2-1; D may be TRBD1 (6 bases). Trimming shortened V by 7 bases and J by 0 bases, and 13 bases separated the two germline ends. Germline CDR1 and CDR2: SEHNR and FQNEAQ (reference sequence). This CDR3 spans 15 amino acids. CDR3 DNA sequence: TGTGCCAGCACAAAACAGGGAAGCTCCTACAATGAGCAGTTCTTC. Its translation: CASTKQGSSYNEQFF.

This rearrangement joins TRBV5-4 to TRBJ2-7; the D is unclear. Germline V gene lookup returns CDR1 SGHNT and CDR2 YYREEE (reference sequence). The CDR3 is made up of 13 amino acids. The germline V and J ends were trimmed by 4 bases and 4 bases, with 12 bases remaining between them. CDR3 bases: TGTGCCAGCAGCGGGCCAGAAAGTTACGAGCAGTACTTC. Translation: CASSGPESYEQYF. Full variable domain (outside the CDR3, taken from reference TRBV5-4 and TRBJ2-7): ETGVTQSPTHLIKTRGQQVTLRCSSQSGHNTVSWYQQALGQGPQFIFQYYREEENGRGNFPPRFSGLQFPNYSSELNVNALELDDSALYLCASSGPESYEQYFGPGTRLTVT.

This chain connects TRBV7-8 to TRBJ2-7; TRBD1 matches at 10 bases. CDR3 size: 14 residues. V shed 5 bases, J shed 6 bases, and the junction held 7 bases outside the gene matches. The germline V gene encodes CDR1 SGHVS and CDR2 FQNEAQ. This CDR3 reads CASSPRTGGGEQYF. The DNA of the CDR3 is TGTGCCAGCAGCCCCAGGACAGGGGGTGGCGAGCAGTACTTC.

As DNA, the CDR3 is TGTGCCAGCAGCCAAGGGGTGGAGCAGTTCTTC. It is translated as CASSQGVEQFF. The chain uses TRBV7-2 and TRBJ2-1, with TRBD1 as a possible D gene (5 bases). The CDR3 sequence is 11 residues long. V was shortened by 5 bases and J by 10 bases, with 9 bases between the two germline ends. Germline V CDR1 and CDR2: SGHTA, FQGNSA.

The chain links TRBV4-2 to TRBJ2-3; 10 bases match TRBD2. Germline V lookup: CDR1 LGHNA, CDR2 YNFKEQ. The CDR3 spans 17 residues. V lost 0 bases to trimming and J lost 0 bases; unmatched junction nucleotides: 3. CDR3 nucleotides: TGTGCCAGCAGCCAAGATGAGCGGGGGGGCAGCACAGATACGCAGTATTTT. This codes for CASSQDERGGSTDTQYF.

The gene calls are TRBV5-1 and TRBJ1-6; weak D call: TRBD1 (6 bases). Trimming removed 2 bases at V and 9 bases at J, with 12 bases between. This CDR3 comprises 14 residues. Per the germline V gene, CDR1 is SGHRS and CDR2 is YFSETQ. CDR3 DNA sequence: TGCGCCAGCAGCTTATCAGGGGTCGGTTCACCCCTCCACTTT. It encodes CASSLSGVGSPLHF.

The chain has TRBV29-1 and TRBJ2-3; TRBD2 matches at 9 bases. This CDR3 is 14 amino acids long. V shed 6 bases and J 7 bases; nucleotides not matched to a gene: 11. Germline CDR1 SQVTM, CDR2 ANQGSEA. CDR3: CSVNERGAPHTQYF. CDR3 in DNA: TGCAGCGTCAACGAGCGGGGGGCGCCGCATACGCAGTATTTT.

This rearrangement joins TRBV9 to TRBJ1-6; tentatively, D is TRBD1 (5 bases). The CDR3 covers 19 residues. In germline, CDR1 is SGDLS, CDR2 YYNGEE. Between the trimmed V and J ends, which lost 4 bases and 0 bases, there was a span of 20 bases. CDR3 sequence (DNA): TGTGCCAGCAGCTCCGAACCTCCTGACAGTAGCTCCTATAATTCACCCCTCCACTTT. It translates to CASSSEPPDSSSYNSPLHF.

The chain has TRBV11-2 and TRBJ1-2; no reliable D call. The CDR3 spans 13 residues. V lost 0 bases to trimming and J lost 8 bases, with 10 bases between them. Germline CDR1 and CDR2: SGHAT and FQNNGV. DNA of the CDR3: TGTGCCAGCAGCTTAGATAGGCGAGGGGGCTACACCTTC. Its translation: CASSLDRRGGYTF.

The genes are TRBV29-1 and TRBJ1-1, with 7 bases aligning to TRBD1. V was clipped by 4 bases and J by 4 bases; unmatched bases: 6. Germline values: CDR1 SQVTM, CDR2 ANQGSEA. CDR3 length: 13 residues. The CDR3 is CSVVKGAGTEAFF. The DNA for the CDR3 is TGCAGCGTTGTAAAGGGGGCAGGCACTGAAGCTTTCTTT.

The chain uses TRBV2 and TRBJ1-4, with 7 bases that match TRBD1. The CDR3 has 15 residues. Trimming took 7 bases from V and 5 from J; bases not matched to a gene: 10. Germline V gene sequence: CDR1 SNHLY, CDR2 FYNNEI. CDR3 DNA sequence: TGTGCCAGCAATAGGGGGCTGGGAATCAATGAAAAACTGTTTTTT. Its translation is CASNRGLGINEKLFF.

This clone was recorded only once. V is TRBV7-2 and J is TRBJ2-7, with D possibly being TRBD1 (8 bases). From germline, CDR1 is SGHTA and CDR2 FQGNSA. The CDR3 covers 15 residues. V lost 5 bases to trimming and J lost 1 base, with 15 bases between them. CDR3 residues: CASSGRDRSSYEQYF. The CDR3 DNA reads as TGTGCCAGCAGCGGGAGGGACAGGAGTTCCTACGAGCAGTACTTC. The whole variable domain, filled in from reference TRBV7-2 and TRBJ2-7, reads GAGVSQSPSNKVTEKGKDVELRCDPISGHTALYWYRQSLGQGLEFLIYFQGNSAPDKSGLPSDRFSAERTGGSVSTLTIQRTQQEDSAVYLCASSGRDRSSYEQYFGPGTRLTVT.

This chain connects TRBV11-1 to TRBJ2-3, with D possibly TRBD2 on 6 matching bases. This CDR3 region has 15 residues. In germline, CDR1 is SGHAT, CDR2 FQDESV (reference sequence). V lost 3 bases to trimming and J lost 4 bases, with 14 bases between them. CDR3 DNA sequence: TGTGCCAGCAGCTTGGGCAGGGAGGCAGCAGATACGCAGTATTTT. Its translation is CASSLGREAADTQYF.

The chain links TRBV18 to TRBJ1-4; D might be TRBD1 (5 bases). Germline lookup yields CDR1 KGHSH and CDR2 LQKENI. The CDR3 is made up of 15 amino acids. V lost 1 base to trimming and J lost 5 bases, with 11 bases between them. CDR3 DNA sequence: TGTGCCAGCTCACCACAGGGGCCAGGGAATGAAAAACTGTTTTTT. It translates to CASSPQGPGNEKLFF.

This sequence joins TRBV7-9 and TRBJ1-5; no clear D gene. The CDR3 has 14 residues. Per the germline V gene, CDR1 is SEHNR and CDR2 is FQNEAQ (reference sequence). Trimming took 3 bases from V and 8 from J, leaving 14 bases between them. The CDR3: CASSFGSPTEPQHF. DNA of the CDR3: TGTGCCAGCAGCTTCGGTAGTCCCACCGAGCCCCAGCATTTT.

The J gene is TRBJ1-4, the V gene TRBV4-2; D is unclear. The CDR3 length is 16 residues. CDR1 and CDR2 (germline): LGHNA, YNFKEQ. V lost 1 base, J lost 7 bases, and 16 bases lay in between. In nucleotides, the CDR3 is TGTGCCAGCAGCCAAGCCCCTCTCCGAGTTCGTGAAAAACTGTTTTTT. Translated, it gives CASSQAPLRVREKLFF.

This clone was observed a few times. The chain combines TRBV18 with TRBJ1-4, with D perhaps TRBD1 (5 bases). Germline loops: CDR1 KGHSH, CDR2 LQKENI. This CDR3 spans 14 amino acids. Trimming shortened V by 4 bases and J by 15 bases, and 21 bases separated the two germline ends. The CDR3 DNA reads as TGTGCCAGCTCACTTCTCGACAGCCGCCGGGGGTTGTTTTTT. Protein product: CASSLLDSRRGLFF.

CDR3 amino acids: CASRTDSSPGELFF. The CDR3, as DNA: TGTGCCAGCAGGACGGACAGTAGCCCCGGGGAGCTGTTTTTT. The chain carries TRBV2 and TRBJ2-2, with D perhaps TRBD1 (6 bases). Germline V gene lookup returns CDR1 SNHLY and CDR2 FYNNEI. This CDR3 is built from 14 residues. The V end was cut by 6 bases, the J end by 6 bases, with 14 bases between.

This clone was seen a single time. The V gene is TRBV9, the J gene TRBJ2-1, with TRBD2 matching over 9 bases. The CDR3 is 15 residues long. Germline V CDR1 and CDR2: SGDLS, YYNGEE. Trimming cost V 4 bases and J 11 bases; bases outside gene matches: 13. DNA for the CDR3: TGTGCCAGCAGCCCTGGGGGACTAGCCCCACTAAAGCAGTTCTTC. Its protein is CASSPGGLAPLKQFF. Looking up the rest from reference TRBV9 and TRBJ2-1 gives the full variable domain: DSGVTQTPKHLITATGQRVTLRCSPRSGDLSVYWYQQSLDQGLQFLIQYYNGEERAKGNILERFSAQQFPDLHSELNLSSLELGDSALYFCASSPGGLAPLKQFFGPGTRLTVL.

The chain has TRBV25-1 and TRBJ1-4, with a weak D call TRBD1 (5 bases). Trimming removed 1 base at V and 4 bases at J, with 10 bases between. This CDR3 has 15 amino acids. Germline-derived CDR1 and CDR2 are MGHDK and SYGVNS. The CDR3 sequence is CASSEWGRGNEKLFF. As DNA, the CDR3 is TGTGCCAGCAGTGAATGGGGAAGGGGTAATGAAAAACTGTTTTTT.

The chain links TRBV5-4 to TRBJ1-2, with D perhaps matching TRBD1 (5 bases). V shed 3 bases and J shed 7 bases, with 16 bases lying between them. Germline V gene lookup returns CDR1 SGHNT and CDR2 YYREEE (reference sequence). There are 14 residues in the CDR3. CDR3 in DNA: TGTGCCAGCAGCTCAGGGTTTGGGATATTTGGCTACACCTTC. This sequence encodes CASSSGFGIFGYTF.

In this sample, this clone turned up once. The chain couples TRBV10-3 to TRBJ1-5; 7 bases agree with TRBD1. Germline assignment: CDR1 ENHRY and CDR2 SYGVKD. This CDR3 spans 13 amino acids. V gave up 10 bases and J gave up 4 bases; unmatched junction bases: 7. The CDR3 loop is CATTQGLNQPQHF. The CDR3 region has the DNA TGTGCCACTACACAGGGGCTGAATCAGCCCCAGCATTTT.

The V gene is TRBV30, the J gene TRBJ2-7; weak D call: TRBD2 (6 bases). Germline CDR1 is GTSNPN and CDR2 is SVGIG (reference sequence). The CDR3 extends over 13 amino acids. V lost 3 bases, J lost 4 bases, and 13 bases lay in between. The CDR3 region has the DNA TGTGCCTGGAGCGGGAGTATCGCATACGAGCAGTACTTC. Its protein product is CAWSGSIAYEQYF.

A single count supports this clone. This chain uses TRBV4-1 with TRBJ2-3; no definite D call. V lost 1 base to trimming and J lost 2 bases, with 13 bases between them. The CDR3 covers 16 residues. Per germline, CDR1 MGHRA and CDR2 YSYEKL. In DNA, the CDR3 is TGCGCCAGCAGCCAAGTAGAGACAAGGAACACAGATACGCAGTATTTT. This codes for CASSQVETRNTDTQYF.

The rearrangement uses TRBV28 and TRBJ2-7; D might be TRBD1 (5 bases). Deletions cut 3 bases from V and 2 bases from J, with 17 bases between. CDR1 is MDHEN, CDR2 SYDVKM, per germline. This CDR3 comprises 16 residues. CDR3 nucleotides: TGTGCCAGCAGTTTTGCCCTTACAGGTGCCACCTACGAGCAGTACTTC. Protein sequence: CASSFALTGATYEQYF.

The chain combines TRBV4-1 with TRBJ1-1, with D uncertain. This CDR3 comprises 14 residues. The germline CDR1 and CDR2 sequences are MGHRA and YSYEKL. V gave up 0 bases and J gave up 1 base, with 6 bases separating them. The CDR3 coding sequence is TGCGCCAGCAGCCAAGATTACAGGAACACTGAAGCTTTCTTT. Encoded protein: CASSQDYRNTEAFF.